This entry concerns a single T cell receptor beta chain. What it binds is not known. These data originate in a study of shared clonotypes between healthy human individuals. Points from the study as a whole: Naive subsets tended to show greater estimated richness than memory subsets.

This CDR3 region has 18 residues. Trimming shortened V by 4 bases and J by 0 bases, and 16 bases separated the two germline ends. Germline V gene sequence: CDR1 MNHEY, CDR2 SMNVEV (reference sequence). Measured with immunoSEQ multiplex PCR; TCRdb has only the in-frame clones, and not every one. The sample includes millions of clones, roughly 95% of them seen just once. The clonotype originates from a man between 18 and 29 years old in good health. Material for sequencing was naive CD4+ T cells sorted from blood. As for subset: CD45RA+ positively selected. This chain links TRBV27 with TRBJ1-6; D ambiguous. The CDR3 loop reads CASSSTLQMSSYNSPLHF. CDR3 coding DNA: TGTGCCAGCAGTTCAACCCTACAGATGAGCTCCTATAATTCACCCCTCCACTTT.